This TCR beta chain is drawn from a study of blood T cell repertoires in COVID-19. The wider study: Samples came from the United States, Italy and Spain, spanning acute and convalescent COVID-19. PBMCs, B-cell-depleted T cells, or T cells were the source of the cDNA or gDNA that made up the material.

Trimming stripped 6 bases from V and 4 bases from J, with 10 bases between. CDR3 length equals 13 residues. Germline V lookup: CDR1 MNHEY, CDR2 SVGAGI. As handled by the study authors: Amplification from reference gene primers served as the basis for estimated nucleated cell counts. Sequencing used immunoSEQ multiplex PCR; TCRdb keeps in-frame clones, though not all of them. V and J calls and clone size are those listed in that table; D and trimming were worked out from the DNA. The sample yields approximately 150,000 clones, about 88% seen once. The sample consisted of peripheral blood. The receptor comes from a woman of 80 years or more with acute or convalescent COVID-19. J is TRBJ1-5 and V is TRBV6-5; D remains ambiguous. CDR3 in amino acids: CASSVSRNQPQHF. DNA for the CDR3: TGTGCCAGCAGCGTTTCGAGAAATCAGCCCCAGCATTTT.